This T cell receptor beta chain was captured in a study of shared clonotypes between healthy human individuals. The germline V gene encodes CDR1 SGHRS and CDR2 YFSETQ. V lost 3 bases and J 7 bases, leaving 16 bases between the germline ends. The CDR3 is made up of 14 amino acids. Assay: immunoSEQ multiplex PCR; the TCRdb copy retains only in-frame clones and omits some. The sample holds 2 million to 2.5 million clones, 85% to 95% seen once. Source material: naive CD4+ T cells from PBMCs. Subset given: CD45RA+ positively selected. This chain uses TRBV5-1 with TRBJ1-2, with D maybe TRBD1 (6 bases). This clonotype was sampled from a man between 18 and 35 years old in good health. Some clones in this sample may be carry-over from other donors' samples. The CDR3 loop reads CASSSGGQYGGYTF. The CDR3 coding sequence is TGCGCCAGCAGCTCGGGGGGACAATATGGTGGCTACACCTTC.